This T cell receptor beta chain was retrieved from a study of beta chain features in type 1 diabetes. Expressed TCRB transcripts were sequenced, since all the RNA that had been isolated was reverse transcribed. Repertoires were generated with immunoSEQ multiplex PCR, while TCRdb's copy carries only in-frame clones and drops some. Among hundreds of thousands of clones, around an eighth were seen once, and the ten largest hold approximately 0.039%. As for this clone: Its antigen remains unidentified.

Germline assignment: CDR1 GTSNPN and CDR2 SVGIG (reference sequence). The CDR3 loop spans 16 amino acids. V shed 5 bases, J shed 2 bases, and the junction held 10 bases outside the gene matches. Study-level points and caveats: TCRB CDR3s were moderately but significantly shorter in Type 1 diabetes patients in all four CD4+ subsets. Insertion counts at VDJ junctions were lower in type 1 diabetes patients, who also showed more deletions there.

The sequence was collected from a young man with type 1 diabetes. The chain joins TRBV30 to TRBJ2-3; 10 bases fit TRBD1. The specimen sequenced was naive CD4+ T cells from blood. The chain's CDR3 is CAWGLIGTGVTDTQYF. The DNA of the CDR3 is TGTGCCTGGGGACTGATCGGGACAGGGGTCACAGATACGCAGTATTTT. The full variable domain, its missing parts supplied by reference TRBV30 and TRBJ2-3, is SQTIHQWPATLVQPVGSPLSLECTVEGTSNPNLYWYRQAAGRGLQLLFYSVGIGQISSEVPQNLSASRPQDRQFILSSKKLLLSDSGFYLCAWGLIGTGVTDTQYFGPGTRLTVL.